Below, 10 T cell receptor beta chains from the same sample are listed, as sequenced in a study of blood T cell repertoires in COVID-19. Sequencing used immunoSEQ multiplex PCR; TCRdb keeps in-frame clones, though not all of them. The data show roughly 250,000 clones, more than 85% seen once. The sequencing sample was made of peripheral blood. The receptor set was obtained from a man aged 25-40 years with acute or convalescent COVID-19.

The chain uses TRBV28 and TRBJ1-3, with a possible D match to TRBD1 (5 bases). Trimming stripped 5 bases from V and 4 bases from J, with 15 bases between. The CDR3 has 15 residues. Germline V lookup: CDR1 MDHEN, CDR2 SYDVKM. The CDR3 sequence: CASSLTGVRGNTIYF. The DNA of the CDR3 is TGTGCCAGCAGTCTGACGGGGGTGCGGGGAAACACCATATATTTT.

This clone was seen a single time. The junction departs from the called germline gene at one end, perhaps through a read error. The chain links TRBV12-3 or TRBV12-4 to TRBJ1-2, with D perhaps TRBD1 (5 bases). The CDR3 length is 13 residues. The chain's CDR3 is CASSDSSNYGYTF. The CDR3 region has the DNA TGTGCCAGCAGTGACAGTTCTAACTATGGCTACACTTTC.

This chain links TRBV14 with TRBJ2-1; 8 nucleotides align to TRBD2. After removal of 7 bases from V and 8 bases from J, the junction contained 7 bases not matched to a gene. The CDR3 length is 13 residues. Germline V gives CDR1 SGHDN, CDR2 FVKESK. CDR3: CASKRLASDEQFF. The CDR3, as DNA: TGTGCCAGCAAAAGACTAGCGTCGGATGAGCAGTTCTTC.

The chain recombines TRBV28 with TRBJ1-5; a possible D gene is TRBD1 (6 bases). The CDR3 loop spans 13 amino acids. The germline CDR1 and CDR2 sequences are MDHEN and SYDVKM. V shed 6 bases and J shed 5 bases, with 11 bases lying between them. The CDR3 reads CASRLQGYQPQHF. CDR3 coding DNA: TGTGCCAGCAGGTTACAGGGATATCAGCCCCAGCATTTT.

This clone was seen a handful of times. The rearrangement links TRBV5-1 to TRBJ2-1; 9 bases match TRBD1. The junction had 6 bases not matched to a gene; V was cut back by 7 bases and J by 7 bases. The CDR3 has 13 amino acids. The germline CDR1 and CDR2 sequences are SGHRS and YFSETQ. CDR3 nucleotides: TGCGCCAGCCGGGACAGGGTCCAAAATGAGCAGTTCTTC. Protein sequence: CASRDRVQNEQFF.

This rearrangement joins TRBV30 to TRBJ2-2; no firm D call. Germline V lookup: CDR1 GTSNPN, CDR2 SVGIG (reference sequence). The V gene lost 8 bases and the J gene lost 7 bases, with 20 bases spanning the gap. This CDR3 region has 14 residues. CDR3 in amino acids: CAASRSVFGGELFF. The CDR3 DNA reads as TGTGCCGCTAGTCGGTCGGTTTTTGGCGGGGAGCTGTTTTTT.

J is TRBJ2-1 and V is TRBV6-6; 7 bases map to TRBD2. CDR3 length equals 14 residues. Germline V CDR1 and CDR2: MNHNY, SVGAGI (reference sequence). With V trimmed by 4 bases and J by 7 bases, 7 bases remained unmatched. The CDR3: CASSSALADNEQFF. The CDR3 DNA sequence: TGTGCCAGCAGTTCCGCGCTAGCGGATAATGAGCAGTTCTTC.

The V and J genes are TRBV11-2 and TRBJ2-5; 9 bases are shared with TRBD1. The CDR3 consists of 18 residues. The germline gives CDR1 SGHAT, CDR2 FQNNGV. V lost 5 bases and J lost 2; bases outside the gene matches: 15. The DNA for the CDR3 is TGTGCCAGCAGCACCCGGGACAGGGCCCACGCGATTCAAGAGACCCAGTACTTC. Its translation is CASSTRDRAHAIQETQYF.

The chain joins TRBV12-3 or TRBV12-4 to TRBJ1-1; D may be TRBD1 (6 bases). CDR3 size: 13 residues. V lost 5 bases to trimming and J lost 2 bases, with 9 bases between them. Written as DNA, the CDR3 is TGTGCCAGCAGTCCACAGGGAAACACTGAAGCTTTCTTT. Translation gives CASSPQGNTEAFF.

V and J are TRBV29-1 and TRBJ2-7, with D perhaps TRBD2 (5 bases). Per germline, CDR1 SQVTM and CDR2 ANQGSEA. This CDR3 comprises 13 residues. V was pared by 4 bases and J by 3 bases, with 13 bases between. The CDR3 spells CSVVTSRGYEQYF. In DNA, the CDR3 is TGCAGCGTTGTCACTAGTCGAGGCTACGAGCAGTACTTC.